Listed here are 14 T cell receptor beta chains from one sample, sequenced in a study of blood T cell repertoires in COVID-19. Measured with immunoSEQ multiplex PCR; TCRdb has only the in-frame clones, and not every one. In the table there are about 180,000 clones, approximately 80% of which are singletons. The sequencing sample was made of PBMCs or T cells enriched from blood (not recorded which). These TCRs come from a man aged 55 to 70 who had been exposed to COVID-19.

J is TRBJ2-2 and V is TRBV7-3, with TRBD1 identical over 8 bases. Germline V CDR1 and CDR2: SGHTA, FQGTGA. The CDR3 extends over 14 amino acids. J lost 6 bases, V lost 4 bases, and 4 bases had no gene match. The CDR3 sequence: CASSSTGEAGELFF. CDR3 nucleotide sequence: TGTGCCAGCAGCTCGACAGGGGAGGCCGGGGAGCTGTTTTTT.

The chain carries TRBV30 and TRBJ1-2, with 11 bases matching TRBD1. The ends lost 5 bases at V and 1 base at J; junction bases unmatched: 6. The CDR3 runs to 15 residues. Germline V gene sequence: CDR1 GTSNPN, CDR2 SVGIG (reference sequence). CDR3 in amino acids: CAWLRDRGFNYGYTF. CDR3 bases: TGTGCCTGGCTCAGGGACAGGGGGTTTAACTATGGCTACACCTTC.

The gene calls are TRBV27 and TRBJ2-7, with 13 positions matching TRBD2. The CDR3 is 16 amino acids. The V gene's germline CDR1 is MNHEY and CDR2 SMNVEV (reference sequence). The V gene end was trimmed by 0 bases and the J gene end by 6 bases; junction bases not matched to a gene: 5. CDR3 sequence (DNA): TGTGCCAGCAGTTTATCGGGACTAGCGGGAAAGGTCGAGCAGTACTTC. As protein: CASSLSGLAGKVEQYF.

The chain carries TRBV19 and TRBJ1-5, with 8 bases that match TRBD1. Trimming took 3 bases from V and 1 from J; bases not matched to a gene: 2. This CDR3 spans 15 amino acids. The germline CDR1 and CDR2 sequences are LNHDA and SQIVND (reference sequence). This CDR3 reads CASSMRQGSNQPQHF. The CDR3 DNA reads TGTGCCAGTAGTATGAGACAGGGGAGCAATCAGCCCCAGCATTTT.

The V call is TRBV24-1, the J call TRBJ2-3; 10 bases map to TRBD2. Germline CDR1 KGHDR, CDR2 SFDVKD. The CDR3 spans 15 residues. Trimming cost V 7 bases and J 6 bases; bases outside gene matches: 9. Here the CDR3 reads CATSRLAGGGDTQYF. In nucleotides, the CDR3 is TGTGCCACCAGCAGATTAGCGGGAGGTGGGGATACGCAGTATTTT.

This clone showed up just a few times. This chain uses TRBV3-1 (or the pseudogene TRBV3-2) with TRBJ1-4, with 9 bases lining up with TRBD1. This CDR3 has 20 amino acids. The germline V gene has CDR1 LGHDT and CDR2 YNNKEL (reference sequence). The J segment lost 0 bases and the V segment lost 3 bases, leaving 14 bases of the junction unmatched. The CDR3, as DNA: TGTGCCAGCAGCCAGGCTTTCTCCGGGACAGGGCCTACAACTAATGAAAAACTGTTTTTT. It translates to CASSQAFSGTGPTTNEKLFF.

The J gene is TRBJ2-3, the V gene TRBV5-1, with 13 nucleotides matching TRBD2. Losses at the gene ends were 4 bases for V and 2 bases for J; bases not matched to a gene: 4. This CDR3 contains 16 residues. From germline, CDR1 is SGHRS and CDR2 YFSETQ. As DNA, the CDR3 is TGCGCCAGCAGCCCGGGACTAGCGGGGATCACAGATACGCAGTATTTT. Translated: CASSPGLAGITDTQYF.

The gene calls are TRBV19 and TRBJ1-5; 7 bases match TRBD1. From germline, CDR1 is LNHDA and CDR2 SQIVND (reference sequence). The CDR3 runs 14 residues. Unmatched junction bases numbered 5, after V lost 6 bases and J lost 3 bases. The CDR3 nucleotides are TGTGCCAGTAGCCCGGACAGGCCCAATCAGCCCCAGCATTTT. Amino acids: CASSPDRPNQPQHF.

This clone appeared a few times. The chain recombines TRBV7-2 with TRBJ2-7, with TRBD2 matching 15 bases. The CDR3 extends over 16 amino acids. Germline-derived CDR1 and CDR2 are SGHTA and FQGNSA. V lost 1 base to trimming and J lost 4 bases; unmatched junction nucleotides: 2. The CDR3 DNA reads TGTGCCAGCAGCTTAGAGGGGACTAGCGGGAGGTACGAGCAGTACTTC. This translates into CASSLEGTSGRYEQYF.

Written as DNA, the CDR3 is TGTGCCTGGAGTGGGACTCTAGCGGGGGGCACAGATACGCAGTATTTT. It encodes CAWSGTLAGGTDTQYF. The genes are TRBV30 and TRBJ2-3, with 10 bases lining up with TRBD2. V was clipped by 1 base and J by 1 base; unmatched bases: 5. CDR1 is GTSNPN, CDR2 SVGIG, per germline (reference sequence). The CDR3 spans 16 residues.

The chain combines TRBV12-3 or TRBV12-4 with TRBJ2-7, with D possibly matching TRBD2 (5 bases). The V and J ends lost 3 bases and 0 bases respectively, with 6 bases between them. The CDR3 extends over 13 amino acids. CDR3 loop: CASSFDYSYEQYF. For the CDR3, the DNA is TGTGCCAGCAGTTTCGACTACTCCTACGAGCAGTACTTC.

This rearrangement joins TRBV6-5 to TRBJ2-4; 10 nucleotides match TRBD2. Germline CDR1 and CDR2: MNHEY and SVGAGI. The CDR3 runs 14 residues. V shed 4 bases and J 7 bases; nucleotides not matched to a gene: 4. The DNA of the CDR3 is TGTGCCAGCAGTTCTCTAGCGGGAGTTAACATTCAGTACTTC. Its protein product is CASSSLAGVNIQYF.

This chain connects TRBV3-1 (or the pseudogene TRBV3-2) to TRBJ1-5; 11 nucleotides match TRBD1. The trim removed 3 bases at V and 5 bases at J, leaving 9 bases unmatched. Germline loops: CDR1 LGHDT, CDR2 YNNKEL (reference sequence). This CDR3 comprises 17 residues. CDR3 in amino acids: CASSHGTGGVKHQPQHF. CDR3 sequence (DNA): TGTGCCAGCAGCCACGGGACAGGGGGTGTCAAACATCAGCCCCAGCATTTT.

Turning to this clone: At one end, the junction sequence differs from germline, possibly due to a read error. For the CDR3, the DNA is TGTGCCAGCAGCTTGGGGCGGTGGAAGGACTTC. This translates into CASSLGRWKDF. This rearrangement joins TRBV5-8 to TRBJ2-7; D unresolved. The CDR3 has 11 residues. The germline V gene encodes CDR1 SGHTS and CDR2 YDEGEE.